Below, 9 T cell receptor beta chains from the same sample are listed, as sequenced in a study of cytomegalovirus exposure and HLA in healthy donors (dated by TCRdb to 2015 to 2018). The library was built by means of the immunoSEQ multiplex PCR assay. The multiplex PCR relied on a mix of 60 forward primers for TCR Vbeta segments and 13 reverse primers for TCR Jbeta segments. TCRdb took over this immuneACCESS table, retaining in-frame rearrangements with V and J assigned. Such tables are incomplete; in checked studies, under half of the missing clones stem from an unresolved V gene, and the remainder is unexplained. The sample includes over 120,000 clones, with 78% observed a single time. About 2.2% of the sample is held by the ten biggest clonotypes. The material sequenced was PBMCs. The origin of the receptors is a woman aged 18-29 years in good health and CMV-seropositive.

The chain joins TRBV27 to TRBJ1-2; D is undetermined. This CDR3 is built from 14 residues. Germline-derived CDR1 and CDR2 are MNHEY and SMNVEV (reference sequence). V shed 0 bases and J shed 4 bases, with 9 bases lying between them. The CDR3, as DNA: TGTGCCAGCAGTTTATCGTACAGAGTCTATGGCTACACCTTC. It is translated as CASSLSYRVYGYTF.

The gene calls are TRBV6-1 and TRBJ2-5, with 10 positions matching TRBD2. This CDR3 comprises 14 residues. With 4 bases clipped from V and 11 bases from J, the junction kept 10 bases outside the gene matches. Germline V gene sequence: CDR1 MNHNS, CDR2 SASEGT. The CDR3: CASSAASGGWEQYF. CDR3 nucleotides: TGTGCCAGCAGTGCCGCTAGCGGGGGCTGGGAGCAGTACTTC.

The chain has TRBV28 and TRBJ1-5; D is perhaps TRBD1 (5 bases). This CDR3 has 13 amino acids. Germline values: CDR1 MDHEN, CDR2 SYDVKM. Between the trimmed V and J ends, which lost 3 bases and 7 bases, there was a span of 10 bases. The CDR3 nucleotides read TGTGCCAGCAGTTTCCAGGGTAGACAGCCCCAGCATTTT. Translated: CASSFQGRQPQHF. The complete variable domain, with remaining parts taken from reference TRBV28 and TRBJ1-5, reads DVKVTQSSRYLVKRTGEKVFLECVQDMDHENMFWYRQDPGLGLRLIYFSYDVKMKEKGDIPEGYSVSREKKERFSLILESASTNQTSMYLCASSFQGRQPQHFGDGTRLSIL.

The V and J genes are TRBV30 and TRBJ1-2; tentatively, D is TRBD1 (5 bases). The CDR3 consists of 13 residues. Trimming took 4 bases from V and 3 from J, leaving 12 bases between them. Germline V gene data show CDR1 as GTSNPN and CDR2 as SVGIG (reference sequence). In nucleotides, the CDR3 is TGTGCCTGGAACCAGGGCAGGGACTATGGCTACACCTTC. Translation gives CAWNQGRDYGYTF. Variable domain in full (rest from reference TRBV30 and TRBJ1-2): SQTIHQWPATLVQPVGSPLSLECTVEGTSNPNLYWYRQAAGRGLQLLFYSVGIGQISSEVPQNLSASRPQDRQFILSSKKLLLSDSGFYLCAWNQGRDYGYTFGSGTRLTVV.

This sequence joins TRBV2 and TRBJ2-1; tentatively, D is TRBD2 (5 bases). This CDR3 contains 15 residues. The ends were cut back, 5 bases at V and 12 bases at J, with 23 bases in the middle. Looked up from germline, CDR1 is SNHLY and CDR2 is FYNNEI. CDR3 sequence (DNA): TGTGCCAGCAGTCTGGAGGAGAGAGCCCCCGCTTGGCAGTTCTTC. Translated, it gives CASSLEERAPAWQFF.

DNA of the CDR3: TGTGCCAGCAGTTTAAGGGGGGGCCTCTCTGGAAACACCATATATTTT. It yields the protein CASSLRGGLSGNTIYF. The chain uses TRBV27 and TRBJ1-3, with D tentatively TRBD1 (6 bases). CDR3 length equals 16 residues. V was clipped by 2 bases and J by 0 bases, with 11 bases between them. Looked up from germline, CDR1 is MNHEY and CDR2 is SMNVEV (reference sequence).

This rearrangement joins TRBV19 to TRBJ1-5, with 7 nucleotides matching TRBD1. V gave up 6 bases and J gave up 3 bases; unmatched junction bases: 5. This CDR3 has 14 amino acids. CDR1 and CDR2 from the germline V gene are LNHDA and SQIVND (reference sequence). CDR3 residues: CASSKDRFNQPQHF. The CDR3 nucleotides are TGTGCCAGTAGCAAGGACAGGTTCAATCAGCCCCAGCATTTT. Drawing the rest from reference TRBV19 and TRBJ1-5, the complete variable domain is DGGITQSPKYLFRKEGQNVTLSCEQNLNHDAMYWYRQDPGQGLRLIYYSQIVNDFQKGDIAEGYSVSREKKESFPLTVTSAQKNPTAFYLCASSKDRFNQPQHFGDGTRLSIL.

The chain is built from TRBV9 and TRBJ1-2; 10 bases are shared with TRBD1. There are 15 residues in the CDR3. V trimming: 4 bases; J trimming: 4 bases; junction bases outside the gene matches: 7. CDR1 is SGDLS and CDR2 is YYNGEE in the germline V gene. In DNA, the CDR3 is TGTGCCAGCAGCAAGACAGGGGGCGTTGGCTATGGCTACACCTTC. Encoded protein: CASSKTGGVGYGYTF.

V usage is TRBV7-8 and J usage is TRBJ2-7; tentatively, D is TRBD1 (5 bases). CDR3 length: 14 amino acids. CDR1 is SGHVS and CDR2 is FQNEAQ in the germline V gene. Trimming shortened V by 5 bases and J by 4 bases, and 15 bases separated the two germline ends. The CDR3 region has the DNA TGTGCCAGCAGCCCCTGGGGCAGGTCGTACGAGCAGTACTTC. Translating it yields CASSPWGRSYEQYF.